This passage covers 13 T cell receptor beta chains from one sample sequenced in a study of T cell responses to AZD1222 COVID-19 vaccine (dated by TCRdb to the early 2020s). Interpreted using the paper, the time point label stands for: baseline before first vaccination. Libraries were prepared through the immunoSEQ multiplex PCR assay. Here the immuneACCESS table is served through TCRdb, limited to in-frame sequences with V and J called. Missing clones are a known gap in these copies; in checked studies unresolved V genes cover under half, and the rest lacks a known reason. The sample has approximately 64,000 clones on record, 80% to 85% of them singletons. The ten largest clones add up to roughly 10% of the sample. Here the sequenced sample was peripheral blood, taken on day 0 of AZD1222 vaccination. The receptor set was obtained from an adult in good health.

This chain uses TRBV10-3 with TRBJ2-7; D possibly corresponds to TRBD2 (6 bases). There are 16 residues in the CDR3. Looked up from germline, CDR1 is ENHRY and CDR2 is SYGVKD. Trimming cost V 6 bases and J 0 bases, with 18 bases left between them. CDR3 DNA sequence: TGTGCCATCAGGGGAACCGGGACTGGGAGCTCCTACGAGCAGTACTTC. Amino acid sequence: CAIRGTGTGSSYEQYF.

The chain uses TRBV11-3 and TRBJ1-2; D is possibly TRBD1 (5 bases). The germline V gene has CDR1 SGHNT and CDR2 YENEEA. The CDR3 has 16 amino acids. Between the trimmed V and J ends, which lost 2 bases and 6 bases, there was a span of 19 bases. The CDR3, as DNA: TGTGCCAGCAGCTTATTCATGGGGGTGGGCATTAATGGCTACACCTTC. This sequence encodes CASSLFMGVGINGYTF.

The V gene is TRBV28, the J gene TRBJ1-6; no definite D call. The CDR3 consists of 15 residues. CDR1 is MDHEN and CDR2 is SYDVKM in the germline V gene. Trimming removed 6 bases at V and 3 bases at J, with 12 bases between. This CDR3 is CASSTGVDYNSPLHF. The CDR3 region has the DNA TGTGCCAGCAGCACCGGTGTAGACTATAATTCACCCCTCCACTTT.

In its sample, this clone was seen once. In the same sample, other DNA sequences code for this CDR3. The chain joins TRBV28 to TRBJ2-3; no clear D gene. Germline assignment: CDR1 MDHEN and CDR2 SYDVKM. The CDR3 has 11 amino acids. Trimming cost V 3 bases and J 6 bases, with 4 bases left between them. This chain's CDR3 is CASSLLDTQYF. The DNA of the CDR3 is TGTGCCAGCAGTTTGTTGGATACGCAGTATTTT.

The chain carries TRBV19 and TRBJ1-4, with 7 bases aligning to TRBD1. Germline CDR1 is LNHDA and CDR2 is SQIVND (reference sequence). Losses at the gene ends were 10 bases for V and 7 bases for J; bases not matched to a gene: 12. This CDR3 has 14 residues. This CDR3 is CATERGGGVEKLFF. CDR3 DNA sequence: TGTGCCACCGAAAGGGGAGGGGGCGTTGAAAAACTGTTTTTT.

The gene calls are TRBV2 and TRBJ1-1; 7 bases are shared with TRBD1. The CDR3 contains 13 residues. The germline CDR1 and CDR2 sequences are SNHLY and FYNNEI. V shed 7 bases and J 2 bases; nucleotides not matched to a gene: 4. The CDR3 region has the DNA TGTGCCAGCAAGGAGGGGGCAAACACTGAAGCTTTCTTT. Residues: CASKEGANTEAFF.

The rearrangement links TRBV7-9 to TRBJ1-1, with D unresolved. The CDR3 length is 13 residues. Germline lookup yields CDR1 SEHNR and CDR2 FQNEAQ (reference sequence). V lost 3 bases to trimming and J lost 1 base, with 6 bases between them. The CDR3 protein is CASSFTGNTEAFF. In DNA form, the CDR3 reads TGTGCCAGCAGCTTTACCGGGAACACTGAAGCTTTCTTT.

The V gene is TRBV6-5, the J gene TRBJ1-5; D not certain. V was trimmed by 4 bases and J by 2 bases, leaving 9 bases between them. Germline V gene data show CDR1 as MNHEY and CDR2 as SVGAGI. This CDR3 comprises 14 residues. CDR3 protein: CASSFSSRNQPQHF. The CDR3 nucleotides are TGTGCCAGCAGTTTCAGTAGCCGCAATCAGCCCCAGCATTTT.

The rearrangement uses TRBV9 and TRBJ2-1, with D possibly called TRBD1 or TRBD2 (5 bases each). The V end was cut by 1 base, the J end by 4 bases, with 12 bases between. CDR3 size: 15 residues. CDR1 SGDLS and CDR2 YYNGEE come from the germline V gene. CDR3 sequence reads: CASSVTSDSYNEQFF. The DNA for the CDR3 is TGTGCCAGCAGCGTAACTAGTGACAGTTACAATGAGCAGTTCTTC.

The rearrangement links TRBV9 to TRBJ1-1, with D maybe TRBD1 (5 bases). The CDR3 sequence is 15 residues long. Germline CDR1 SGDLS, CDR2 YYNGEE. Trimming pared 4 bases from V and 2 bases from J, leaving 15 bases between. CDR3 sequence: CASSPGTGGNTEAFF. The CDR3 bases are TGTGCCAGCAGCCCCGGGACGGGGGGAAACACTGAAGCTTTCTTT.

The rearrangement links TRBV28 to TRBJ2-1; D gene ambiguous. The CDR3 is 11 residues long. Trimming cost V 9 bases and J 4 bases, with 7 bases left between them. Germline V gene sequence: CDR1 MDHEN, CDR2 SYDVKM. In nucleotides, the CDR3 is TGTGCCAGTCAACAATACAATGAGCAGTTCTTC. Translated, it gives CASQQYNEQFF.

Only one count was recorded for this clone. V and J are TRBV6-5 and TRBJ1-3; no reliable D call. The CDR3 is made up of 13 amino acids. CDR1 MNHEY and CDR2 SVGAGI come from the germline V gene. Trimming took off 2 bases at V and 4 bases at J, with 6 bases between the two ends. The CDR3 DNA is TGTGCCAGCAGTTACGACCTCGGAAACACCATATATTTT. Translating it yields CASSYDLGNTIYF.

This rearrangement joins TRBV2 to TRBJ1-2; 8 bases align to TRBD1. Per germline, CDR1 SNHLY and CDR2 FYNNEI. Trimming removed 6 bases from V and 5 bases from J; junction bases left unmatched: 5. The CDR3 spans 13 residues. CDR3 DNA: TGTGCCAGCAGCGCCACAGGGGGGTATGGCTACACCTTC. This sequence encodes CASSATGGYGYTF.